Listed below are T cell receptor beta chains from one sample, sequenced in a study of cytomegalovirus exposure and HLA in healthy donors. Profiled with immunoSEQ multiplex PCR; TCRdb holds only in-frame clones, not every one. Here the sample spans tens of thousands of clones, about 78% being singletons. The source material was PBMCs. The receptor set was obtained from a man between 18 and 35 years old in good health and CMV-seropositive. CDR3s include the opening cysteine and the closing phenylalanine or tryptophan. Each record gives: CDR3 DNA, CDR3 protein, D gene, J gene, clone size, V gene. D genes are given only for firm matches. The size field is filled for only some rows; it gives once, few, many or a size class.

TGTGCCAGCAGCTTACATGCGACTAGCTCCTACAATGAGCAGTTCTTC	CASSLHATSSYNEQFF	.	TRBJ2-1	.	TRBV11-2
TGTGCCAGCAGCCATAGCGGGAGGATGCGCTACGAGCAGTACTTC	CASSHSGRMRYEQYF	TRBD2	TRBJ2-7	.	TRBV7-9
TGTGCCAGCTCACCCATGACAGGCACCGGGGAGCTGTTTTTT	CASSPMTGTGELFF	.	TRBJ2-2	.	TRBV18
TGTGCCAGCAGTTCACTCTCCAGGGCCCGTAACTATGGCTACACCTTC	CASSSLSRARNYGYTF	.	TRBJ1-2	.	TRBV28
TGTGCCATCAGCCAGTTGGGCAGGGATGCTGAAGCTTTCTTT	CAISQLGRDAEAFF	.	TRBJ1-1	.	TRBV10-3
TGTGCCATCAGTTCCGGAGGAGGCCCCGGGGAGCTGTTTTTT	CAISSGGGPGELFF	.	TRBJ2-2	.	TRBV10-3
TGTGCCAGCAGTGAATTAGGGGGAGAATTGGAGACCCAGTACTTC	CASSELGGELETQYF	.	TRBJ2-5	.	TRBV25-1
TGCGCCAGCAGCTTGGCGGGGACAACTAATGAAAAACTGTTTTTT	CASSLAGTTNEKLFF	.	TRBJ1-4	few	TRBV5-1
TGTGCCAGCAGCTCCTGGGGGTTGACTAGTATTGCTGGGGAGCTGTTTTTT	CASSSWGLTSIAGELFF	.	TRBJ2-2	.	TRBV5-4
TGTGCCAGCAGCTCCCGGGACTACACAGATACGCAGTATTTT	CASSSRDYTDTQYF	TRBD2	TRBJ2-3	.	TRBV5-4
TGTGCCAGCAGTGGGGTCGGGGACAGGCCGAACACTGAAGCTTTCTTT	CASSGVGDRPNTEAFF	TRBD1	TRBJ1-1	once	TRBV2
TGTGCCAGCAGGGAGATCAAGACCTACACCTTC	CASREIKTYTF	.	TRBJ1-2	.	TRBV2
TGTGCCAGCAGCGTAGCTCCAGGACAGTACAATGAGCAGTTCTTC	CASSVAPGQYNEQFF	.	TRBJ2-1	few	TRBV9
TGTGCCAGCAGTCCTAGGATTGGGAGCTATGGCTACACCTTC	CASSPRIGSYGYTF	.	TRBJ1-2	.	TRBV28
TGTGCCATCAGGTTAGCGGGGAACACCGGGGAGCTGTTTTTT	CAIRLAGNTGELFF	TRBD2	TRBJ2-2	.	TRBV10-3
TGTGCCAGCAGCCCTGGCCCCGGGACATCTCCTGGCTACACCTTC	CASSPGPGTSPGYTF	.	TRBJ1-2	.	TRBV9
TGTGCCAGCAGCCCCAGCGGAGGGGCTAGTGGCTACACCTTC	CASSPSGGASGYTF	.	TRBJ1-2	.	TRBV13
TGCAGTGTGCAGGGTGACACTGAAGCTTTCTTT	CSVQGDTEAFF	.	TRBJ1-1	once	TRBV20-1
TGCAGCGTCCGCGGGACAGGGGTCGGGGAGCTGTTTTTT	CSVRGTGVGELFF	TRBD1	TRBJ2-2	.	TRBV29-1
TGTGCCAGCATGGGACAGGGCGTCTACGAGCAGTACTTC	CASMGQGVYEQYF	TRBD1	TRBJ2-7	.	TRBV6-1
TGCGCCAGCAGCGCACAGGGGGCGGATGAAAAACTGTTTTTT	CASSAQGADEKLFF	TRBD1	TRBJ1-4	.	TRBV5-1
TGTGCCAGTTCCGACAGGGACTACACTGAAGCTTTCTTT	CASSDRDYTEAFF	TRBD1	TRBJ1-1	.	TRBV19
TGTGCCAGCAGTTACTCGGCTAGCGGGAGCTACGAGCAGTACTTC	CASSYSASGSYEQYF	TRBD2	TRBJ2-7	once	TRBV6-5
TGTGCCAGCAGCCCCTCGGGGGGCCACACCGGGGAGCTGTTTTTT	CASSPSGGHTGELFF	.	TRBJ2-2	.	TRBV7-6
TGCAGCGTTAACGGACGGGAGGGCCAAGAGACCCAGTACTTC	CSVNGREGQETQYF	TRBD2	TRBJ2-5	.	TRBV29-1
TGTGCCAGCAGCAGCCAGGGGGCTAACAATCAGCCCCAGCATTTT	CASSSQGANNQPQHF	TRBD1	TRBJ1-5	.	TRBV2
TGTGCCAGCAGCCCCGTAGCGGGAGCAGGTGCCGATACGCAGTATTTT	CASSPVAGAGADTQYF	TRBD2	TRBJ2-3	few	TRBV7-2
TGCGCCAGCAGCTTGACGGGTCGGGAAAAACTGTTTTTT	CASSLTGREKLFF	.	TRBJ1-4	.	TRBV5-1
TGCGCCAGCAGCCAAGGGGCTACCGCAGATACGCAGTATTTT	CASSQGATADTQYF	.	TRBJ2-3	few	TRBV4-1
TGTGCCAGCAGCGACCGTGGGACTAGCGGGAGGTTAATCAATGAGCAGTTCTTC	CASSDRGTSGRLINEQFF	TRBD2	TRBJ2-1	.	TRBV4-2
TGTGCCAGCAGTGCGCGAGGGAACACTGAAGCTTTCTTT	CASSARGNTEAFF	.	TRBJ1-1	few	TRBV6-1
TGTGCCAGTAGCGACGTCTCCACCCGCGGGACCCAGTACTTC	CASSDVSTRGTQYF	.	TRBJ2-5	.	TRBV2
TGTGCCAGCAGTTACTTTAGGGGAGGCACCGGGGAGCTGTTTTTT	CASSYFRGGTGELFF	.	TRBJ2-2	.	TRBV6-5
TGTGCCAGCAGCGTAGACGGGGGGCGAGATACGCAGTATTTT	CASSVDGGRDTQYF	.	TRBJ2-3	.	TRBV9
TGCGCCAGCAGCCAAGAGGCGGGGAGAAGGACTGAAGCTTTCTTT	CASSQEAGRRTEAFF	.	TRBJ1-1	.	TRBV4-1
TGTGCCAGCACCTGGGGGCCCTCAACCAGCGGCTACACCTTC	CASTWGPSTSGYTF	.	TRBJ1-2	.	TRBV28
TGCAGCGCTTCGGACGGGGCCTACGAGCAGTACTTC	CSASDGAYEQYF	.	TRBJ2-7	.	TRBV29-1
TGTGCCAGCACCTCAGGCGACTCCTACGAGCAGTACTTC	CASTSGDSYEQYF	.	TRBJ2-7	.	TRBV7-9
TGCAGCGTTCGGACTAGCCGGAGCTACGAGCAGTACTTC	CSVRTSRSYEQYF	TRBD2	TRBJ2-7	.	TRBV29-1
TGTGCCAGCATGGCCAACAGCGGTGATGAAAAACTGTTTTTT	CASMANSGDEKLFF	.	TRBJ1-4	few	TRBV6-1
TGTGCCAGCAGCCCCAGCGGGGCCGGCGATGAGCAGTTCTTC	CASSPSGAGDEQFF	TRBD2	TRBJ2-1	.	TRBV7-3
TGCGCCAGCAGCAGTGGGCGACAGTCAACTGGAAACACCATATATTTT	CASSSGRQSTGNTIYF	.	TRBJ1-3	.	TRBV5-1
TGTGCCAGCAGCGTTAGCCCCTCAGCGGGAGGGCCGTACGAGCAGTACTTC	CASSVSPSAGGPYEQYF	TRBD2	TRBJ2-7	few	TRBV9
TGCGCCAGCAGCTCAACTAGCGGGACTGCCACAGATACGCAGTATTTT	CASSSTSGTATDTQYF	TRBD2	TRBJ2-3	.	TRBV5-1
TGTGCCAGCAGTGAAGATAGGGGGCTGAACACTGAAACTTTCTTT	CASSEDRGLNTETFF	TRBD1	TRBJ1-1	.	TRBV25-1
TGTGCCAGCAGTTACGGACAGGTTCAAGAGACCCAGTACTTC	CASSYGQVQETQYF	TRBD1	TRBJ2-5	.	TRBV6-5
TGTGCCATCAGATCCGGGACAGGGCTCTCCGAGCAGTACTTC	CAIRSGTGLSEQYF	TRBD1	TRBJ2-7	.	TRBV10-3
TGCAGCGTTGAAAACCCGCTAGCGGGAGGAGCAGATACGCAGTATTTT	CSVENPLAGGADTQYF	TRBD2	TRBJ2-3	.	TRBV29-1
TGTGCCAGCAGCGGACAGTGGAACACTGAAGCTTTCTTT	CASSGQWNTEAFF	.	TRBJ1-1	few	TRBV2
TGTGCCAGCAAGTCCTATCGGAACACTGAAGCTTTCTTT	CASKSYRNTEAFF	.	TRBJ1-1	.	TRBV2
TGCGCCAGCAGCTTGGAAGGGGAGGGTGAAGCTTTCTTT	CASSLEGEGEAFF	.	TRBJ1-1	.	TRBV5-1
TGTGCCAGCAGCTTAGAGGGGACAGGGAGCCACGAGCAGTACTTC	CASSLEGTGSHEQYF	TRBD1	TRBJ2-7	once	TRBV11-1
TGCGCCAGCAGCCAACGGGTTAATGAGCAGTTCTTC	CASSQRVNEQFF	.	TRBJ2-1	.	TRBV4-1
TGTGCCAGCAGCTCATCTGGGGACAGGGTGCCTTATGGCTACACCTTC	CASSSSGDRVPYGYTF	TRBD1	TRBJ1-2	few	TRBV7-8
TGCAGCGTTGCTACTAGCTTGTTTGGCATTCAGTACTTC	CSVATSLFGIQYF	.	TRBJ2-4	.	TRBV29-1
TGTGCCAGCAGCTTGGCCCCCAATGTCTACGAGCAGTACTTC	CASSLAPNVYEQYF	.	TRBJ2-7	many	TRBV5-6
TGTGCCAGCAGCTTATCCGCCGGGACAGTAGGAGTTGGCTACACCTTC	CASSLSAGTVGVGYTF	TRBD1	TRBJ1-2	.	TRBV7-2
TGTGCCAGCAGTGTCGAGCGGGATGGTGAGCAGTTCTTC	CASSVERDGEQFF	TRBD2	TRBJ2-1	.	TRBV6-4
TGTGCCACCGCCCCCCGCCAGGGTTACGGCTACGAGCAGTACTTC	CATAPRQGYGYEQYF	.	TRBJ2-7	.	TRBV10-3
TGTGCCACCAGCAGAGATCCGACAGGGGTAGAGGGCTACACCTTC	CATSRDPTGVEGYTF	TRBD1	TRBJ1-2	.	TRBV15